The next 30 T cell receptor beta chains were all read from a single sample in a study of cytomegalovirus exposure and HLA in healthy donors. TCRdb's table, derived via immunoSEQ multiplex PCR, lists solely in-frame clones and lacks some. The sample lists approximately 230,000 clones, less than 90% occurring once. The specimen sequenced was PBMCs. The receptors originated from a man in his late teens or twenties in good health and CMV-seropositive.

The gene calls are TRBV5-1 and TRBJ2-1; D is unresolved. V lost 5 bases and J lost 0, with 6 bases in between. In germline, CDR1 is SGHRS, CDR2 YFSETQ. The CDR3 totals 13 residues. CDR3 loop: CASRESSYNEQFF. The CDR3 nucleotides read TGCGCCAGCAGGGAGAGCTCCTACAATGAGCAGTTCTTC.

This rearrangement joins TRBV27 to TRBJ2-1; no reliable D call. V lost 3 bases to trimming and J lost 12 bases, with 9 bases between them. This CDR3 has 11 amino acids. Germline V CDR1 and CDR2: MNHEY, SMNVEV (reference sequence). This chain's CDR3 is CASSFQNGQFF. CDR3 nucleotides: TGTGCCAGCAGTTTTCAGAACGGGCAGTTCTTC.

The CDR3 region has the DNA TGTGCCAGCAGTTTATCGACAGGGGTCGGCGAGCAGTACTTC. It yields the protein CASSLSTGVGEQYF. This chain uses TRBV27 with TRBJ2-7; 8 bases match TRBD1. The CDR3 is made up of 14 amino acids. The V segment lost 0 bases and the J segment 6 bases; nucleotides outside the gene matches: 4. Germline CDR1 and CDR2: MNHEY and SMNVEV (reference sequence).

This chain connects TRBV6-6 to TRBJ1-1; D is unclear. Germline V lookup: CDR1 MNHNY, CDR2 SVGAGI (reference sequence). The germline V and J ends were trimmed by 4 bases and 7 bases, with 16 bases remaining between them. The CDR3 is 14 residues long. The CDR3 sequence: CASSSPSGGNEAFF. The CDR3 nucleotides read TGTGCCAGCAGTTCCCCGTCGGGAGGGAATGAAGCTTTCTTT.

This clone was recorded once. Additional DNA sequences in this sample encode the identical CDR3. V and J are TRBV7-9 and TRBJ2-7, with D maybe TRBD2 (5 bases). CDR3 length: 13 amino acids. Per the germline V gene, CDR1 is SEHNR and CDR2 is FQNEAQ (reference sequence). The V end was cut by 0 bases, the J end by 2 bases, with 5 bases between. In DNA form, the CDR3 reads TGTGCCAGCAGCTTAGCGGGAGCCTACGAGCAGTACTTC. This encodes CASSLAGAYEQYF.

This clone was recorded many times. The rearrangement joins TRBV15 to TRBJ2-1, with 14 bases aligning to TRBD2. CDR1 is LNHNV and CDR2 is YYDKDF in the germline V gene (reference sequence). J was trimmed by 8 bases and V by 0 bases; bases with no gene match: 6. CDR3 length: 17 amino acids. CDR3 bases: TGTGCCACCAGCAGAGATCGACTAGCGGGAGGGTCCCATGAGCAGTTCTTC. Translation: CATSRDRLAGGSHEQFF.

This chain connects TRBV15 to TRBJ2-1, with TRBD2 identical over 7 bases. This CDR3 has 14 residues. Germline CDR1 is LNHNV and CDR2 is YYDKDF (reference sequence). Trimming at V came to 5 bases and at J to 3 bases, leaving 4 bases not matched to a gene. CDR3 nucleotide sequence: TGTGCCACCAGCGGGGCGGGGGACTACAATGAGCAGTTCTTC. This sequence encodes CATSGAGDYNEQFF.

J is TRBJ2-1 and V is TRBV28; TRBD1 matches at 7 bases. Germline CDR1 reads MDHEN; CDR2 reads SYDVKM. This CDR3 comprises 13 residues. The V gene end was trimmed by 5 bases and the J gene end by 7 bases; junction bases not matched to a gene: 5. The CDR3 here is CASSVRGLNEQFF. CDR3 DNA: TGTGCCAGCAGTGTCAGGGGGTTGAATGAGCAGTTCTTC.

J is TRBJ2-3 and V is TRBV20-1; D possibly corresponds to TRBD2 (5 bases). The V gene lost 7 bases and the J gene lost 4 bases, with 9 bases spanning the gap. From germline, CDR1 is DFQATT and CDR2 SNEGSKA (reference sequence). There are 11 residues in the CDR3. The CDR3 nucleotides read TGCAGTGGAGGGTGGCCAGATACGCAGTATTTT. It specifies CSGGWPDTQYF.

This rearrangement joins TRBV5-6 to TRBJ1-2; TRBD1 agrees at 10 bases. With V trimmed by 3 bases and J by 4 bases, 6 bases remained unmatched. The CDR3 is 15 amino acids. The germline gives CDR1 SGHDT, CDR2 YYEEEE. CDR3 sequence reads: CASSWRDRGAYGYTF. For the CDR3, the DNA is TGTGCCAGCAGCTGGCGGGACAGGGGCGCCTATGGCTACACCTTC.

The chain has TRBV7-9 and TRBJ2-3; maybe TRBD2 (6 bases). Trimming cost V 5 bases and J 1 base, with 13 bases left between them. CDR1 and CDR2 (germline): SEHNR, FQNEAQ (reference sequence). The CDR3 is 15 amino acids. For the CDR3, the DNA is TGTGCCAGCAGCGGCCGGGCTAGCGGCACAGATACGCAGTATTTT. Protein sequence: CASSGRASGTDTQYF.

The chain joins TRBV2 to TRBJ2-5; possible D gene TRBD1, 6 bases. V was shortened by 3 bases and J by 5 bases, with 13 bases between the two germline ends. Germline V gene sequence: CDR1 SNHLY, CDR2 FYNNEI. The length of the CDR3 is 14 residues. The CDR3, as DNA: TGTGCCAGCAGTGACCACAGGGTGGAGGAGACCCAGTACTTC. Encoded protein: CASSDHRVEETQYF.

On this clone itself: Other nucleotide sequences from this sample produce the same CDR3. The CDR3: CATSSRDSNQPQHF. CDR3 coding DNA: TGTGCCACCAGCAGCCGGGACAGCAATCAGCCCCAGCATTTT. The chain couples TRBV15 to TRBJ1-5, with D perhaps matching TRBD1 (5 bases). This CDR3 spans 14 amino acids. From germline, CDR1 is LNHNV and CDR2 YYDKDF (reference sequence). V lost 3 bases, J lost 1 base, and 7 bases lay in between.

J is TRBJ2-5 and V is TRBV7-2; no definite D call. Trimming shortened V by 5 bases and J by 5 bases, and 24 bases separated the two germline ends. Germline CDR1 is SGHTA and CDR2 is FQGNSA. The CDR3 runs 17 residues. CDR3 sequence (DNA): TGTGCCAGCAGCCTCGACGAAACCCCGGGCCGGCGGGAGACCCAGTACTTC. Amino acids: CASSLDETPGRRETQYF.

This sequence joins TRBV5-1 and TRBJ2-1; D gene uncertain. Trimming took off 6 bases at V and 2 bases at J, with 12 bases between the two ends. The CDR3 has 14 amino acids. Per the germline V gene, CDR1 is SGHRS and CDR2 is YFSETQ. The CDR3 sequence is CASTLDLPYNEQFF. The CDR3 DNA sequence: TGCGCCAGCACCCTAGACCTCCCCTACAATGAGCAGTTCTTC.

The chain employs TRBV13 and TRBJ1-2; no clear D gene. This CDR3 is built from 11 residues. Germline values: CDR1 PRHDT, CDR2 FYEKMQ (reference sequence). V shed 1 base and J shed 6 bases, with 3 bases lying between them. In DNA form, the CDR3 reads TGTGCCAGCAGCTTAGCTGATGGCTACACCTTC. It yields the protein CASSLADGYTF.

The chain has TRBV4-2 and TRBJ2-7; TRBD2 matches 9 bases. Trimming cost V 0 bases and J 6 bases; bases outside gene matches: 6. The germline CDR1 and CDR2 sequences are LGHNA and YNFKEQ. The CDR3 consists of 15 residues. The CDR3 here is CASSQDLSGRPEQYF. In DNA, the CDR3 is TGTGCCAGCAGCCAAGATTTGAGCGGGAGGCCCGAGCAGTACTTC.

The chain employs TRBV29-1 and TRBJ1-2, with D possibly matching TRBD1 (5 bases). Germline values: CDR1 SQVTM, CDR2 ANQGSEA. The CDR3 extends over 13 amino acids. V was shortened by 6 bases and J by 5 bases, with 16 bases between the two germline ends. The CDR3 DNA reads as TGCAGCGTACAATCCGGGACGGGGTATGGCTACACCTTC. It encodes CSVQSGTGYGYTF.

The chain recombines TRBV5-4 with TRBJ2-1; D ambiguous. Germline CDR1 SGHNT, CDR2 YYREEE (reference sequence). V lost 0 bases and J 7 bases, leaving 11 bases between the germline ends. This CDR3 is built from 14 residues. Here the CDR3 DNA reads TGTGCCAGCAGCTTGGGATCCACCGGAAATGAGCAGTTCTTC. This encodes CASSLGSTGNEQFF.

As for this clone: The sample carries other DNA sequences with the same CDR3. The gene calls are TRBV29-1 and TRBJ2-7, with D unresolved. The CDR3 runs 10 residues. The ends were cut back, 4 bases at V and 4 bases at J, with 5 bases in the middle. Germline CDR1 is SQVTM and CDR2 is ANQGSEA. DNA of the CDR3: TGCAGCGTTGGCTCTTACGAGCAGTACTTC. Protein: CSVGSYEQYF.

The chain recombines TRBV11-2 with TRBJ1-1, with 8 bases identical to TRBD1. The V gene end was trimmed by 0 bases and the J gene end by 11 bases; junction bases not matched to a gene: 5. Germline-derived CDR1 and CDR2 are SGHAT and FQNNGV. The CDR3 contains 13 residues. The CDR3 nucleotides are TGTGCCAGCAGCTTAGAACCGACAGGGGCCGCTTTCTTT. It is translated as CASSLEPTGAAFF.

This clone was picked up one time. This chain links TRBV25-1 with TRBJ2-5; D remains ambiguous. Germline loops: CDR1 MGHDK, CDR2 SYGVNS. The CDR3 is 16 residues long. V lost 1 base and J 0 bases, leaving 12 bases between the germline ends. The CDR3 nucleotides read TGTGCCAGCAGTGAATTAGGCAAGGAGAACCAAGAGACCCAGTACTTC. Protein product: CASSELGKENQETQYF.

The gene calls are TRBV4-1 and TRBJ2-3; 7 positions agree with TRBD2. Unmatched junction bases numbered 7, after V lost 6 bases and J lost 1 base. CDR3 size: 15 residues. CDR1 MGHRA and CDR2 YSYEKL come from the germline V gene. The CDR3 here is CASRGVTSGTDTQYF. The CDR3 DNA reads as TGCGCCAGCAGGGGGGTAACTAGCGGCACAGATACGCAGTATTTT.

The genes are TRBV7-9 and TRBJ2-1; TRBD2 aligns across 8 bases. Germline assignment: CDR1 SEHNR and CDR2 FQNEAQ (reference sequence). The CDR3 is made up of 17 amino acids. V dropped 0 bases and J dropped 4; count of bases not matched to a gene: 8. Written as DNA, the CDR3 is TGTGCCAGCAGCTTAGCGTTGACGACTAGCGCATACAATGAGCAGTTCTTC. Encoded protein: CASSLALTTSAYNEQFF. The full variable domain, with the rest looked up from reference TRBV7-9 and TRBJ2-1, is DTGVSQNPRHKITKRGQNVTFRCDPISEHNRLYWYRQTLGQGPEFLTYFQNEAQLEKSRLLSDRFSAERPKGSFSTLEIQRTEQGDSAMYLCASSLALTTSAYNEQFFGPGTRLTVL.

This chain uses TRBV4-2 with TRBJ1-2; 7 bases fit TRBD1. The CDR3 contains 16 residues. Germline lookup yields CDR1 LGHNA and CDR2 YNFKEQ. Trimming removed 3 bases from V and 2 bases from J; junction bases left unmatched: 9. CDR3 sequence (DNA): TGTGCCAGCAGCCAGTTGTGGGACAGAAGAAACTATGGCTACACCTTC. Protein product: CASSQLWDRRNYGYTF.

This clone was seen at least ten times. The V call is TRBV27, the J call TRBJ2-7; 9 nucleotides line up with TRBD1. The germline V gene encodes CDR1 MNHEY and CDR2 SMNVEV (reference sequence). Trimming took 1 base from V and 3 from J; bases not matched to a gene: 7. CDR3 length: 16 amino acids. CDR3 residues: CASSLWGTGNFYEQYF. CDR3 nucleotides: TGTGCCAGCAGTTTATGGGGGACAGGGAATTTCTACGAGCAGTACTTC.

This sequence joins TRBV5-6 and TRBJ1-2; the D gene is possibly TRBD1 (5 bases). The CDR3 is 15 residues long. The V end was cut by 2 bases, the J end by 2 bases, with 13 bases between. Germline CDR1 is SGHDT and CDR2 is YYEEEE. CDR3 amino acids: CASSFAGGANYGYTF. As DNA, the CDR3 is TGTGCCAGCAGCTTTGCGGGAGGGGCCAACTATGGCTACACCTTC.

This clone was picked up a small number of times. The chain combines TRBV11-3 with TRBJ2-3; D not resolved. The CDR3 totals 13 residues. Germline V gives CDR1 SGHNT, CDR2 YENEEA. V dropped 5 bases and J dropped 3 bases, with 9 bases sitting between them. The CDR3 protein is CASSRMGTDTQYF. Written as DNA, the CDR3 is TGTGCCAGCAGCCGCATGGGGACAGATACGCAGTATTTT. Supplemented by reference TRBV11-3 and TRBJ2-3, the full variable domain reads EAGVVQSPRYKIIEKKQPVAFWCNPISGHNTLYWYLQNLGQGPELLIRYENEEAVDDSQLPKDRFSAERLKGVDSTLKIQPAELGDSAVYLCASSRMGTDTQYFGPGTRLTVL.

This chain connects TRBV6-1 to TRBJ1-5; D is uncertain. V dropped 0 bases and J dropped 0 bases, with 6 bases sitting between them. CDR1 and CDR2 (germline): MNHNS, SASEGT. The length of the CDR3 is 15 residues. CDR3 DNA: TGTGCCAGCAGTGAAGCGCAGTATAGCAATCAGCCCCAGCATTTT. Its translation is CASSEAQYSNQPQHF.

The chain links TRBV4-1 to TRBJ1-1; D uncertain. Deletions cut 1 base from V and 5 bases from J, with 11 bases between. The CDR3 contains 14 residues. Looked up from germline, CDR1 is MGHRA and CDR2 is YSYEKL. This CDR3 is CASSQVGVRTEAFF. The CDR3 DNA follows: TGCGCCAGCAGCCAAGTCGGGGTGAGGACTGAAGCTTTCTTT.